The TCR beta chain under discussion was sequenced for a study of shared clonotypes between healthy human individuals. Overall study findings and caveats: Rarefaction revealed incomplete sorted-subset sequencing despite large depth. Among donors, clonotype sharing was expected to be affected by sequencing depth. Relative to their counterparts shared across all four donors, non-shared clonotypes exhibited diminished generation probabilities. Few donors limited the genetic and exposure-history diversity represented.

Terminally differentiated effector memory CD45RA+ cells were left out of the naive CD8 fraction, which was CD45RO-negative and positively selected for CCR7. On this clone itself: Its matching antigen is unknown.

Using immunoSEQ multiplex PCR, the repertoire was profiled, and TCRdb retains in-frame clones only, with some absent. The sample lists about 2 million clones, just under 95% occurring once. This clonotype was sampled from a man between 18 and 35 years old in good health. Sequences were obtained from naive CD8+ T cells sorted from blood.

The CDR3 region is CASSLNQDTMNYGYTF. DNA of the CDR3: TGTGCCAGCAGCTTAAATCAGGACACCATGAACTATGGCTACACCTTC. The gene calls are TRBV7-9 and TRBJ1-2; the D gene is possibly TRBD1 (5 bases). The length of the CDR3 is 16 residues. Per germline, CDR1 SEHNR and CDR2 FQNEAQ (reference sequence). V lost 2 bases to trimming and J lost 2 bases, with 15 bases between them.